One and the same sample provided the 16 T cell receptor beta chains below, sequenced in a study of blood T cell repertoires in COVID-19. Clones were read by immunoSEQ multiplex PCR, and TCRdb kept only the in-frame ones, dropping some. The data contain approximately 190,000 clones, approximately 84% of them singletons. The sequenced sample consisted of peripheral blood. The receptors shown here come from a woman in her seventies with active or convalescent COVID-19.

The gene calls are TRBV28 and TRBJ2-6; TRBD1 agrees at 9 bases. Trimming at V came to 5 bases and at J to 4 bases, leaving 9 bases not matched to a gene. The germline V gene has CDR1 MDHEN and CDR2 SYDVKM. This CDR3 contains 17 residues. The CDR3 sequence: CASSPRRGTGGANVLTF. In DNA, the CDR3 is TGTGCCAGCAGTCCCCGCCGAGGGACAGGGGGGGCCAACGTCCTGACTTTC. Combining the CDR3 with reference TRBV28 and TRBJ2-6 gives the whole variable domain DVKVTQSSRYLVKRTGEKVFLECVQDMDHENMFWYRQDPGLGLRLIYFSYDVKMKEKGDIPEGYSVSREKKERFSLILESASTNQTSMYLCASSPRRGTGGANVLTFGAGSRLTVL.

This clone was observed many times. The rearrangement joins TRBV11-2 to TRBJ1-6; D perhaps matches TRBD1 (5 bases). V gave up 2 bases and J gave up 8 bases, with 10 bases separating them. The CDR3 totals 14 residues. CDR1 and CDR2 from the germline V gene are SGHAT and FQNNGV. Here the CDR3 reads CASSLIPGYSPLHF. CDR3 coding DNA: TGTGCCAGCAGCTTAATCCCAGGGTATTCACCCCTCCACTTT.

This clone appeared a single time. The chain has TRBV5-1 and TRBJ1-3; D remains unclear. Looked up from germline, CDR1 is SGHRS and CDR2 is YFSETQ. With 0 bases removed from V and 0 bases from J, the gap between germline ends came to 7 bases. This CDR3 has 15 amino acids. The CDR3 here is CASSLDLSSGNTIYF. CDR3 sequence (DNA): TGCGCCAGCAGCTTGGATTTGAGCTCTGGAAACACCATATATTTT.

The gene calls are TRBV19 and TRBJ2-7, with TRBD2 matching over 8 bases. V shed 7 bases, J shed 0 bases, and the junction held 5 bases outside the gene matches. This CDR3 has 14 residues. Germline CDR1 reads LNHDA; CDR2 reads SQIVND (reference sequence). Here the CDR3 reads CASTISGDSYEQYF. In nucleotides, the CDR3 is TGTGCCAGTACCATTAGCGGGGACTCCTACGAGCAGTACTTC.

The chain uses TRBV5-6 and TRBJ2-4; 7 bases fit TRBD2. This CDR3 is built from 15 residues. Unmatched junction bases numbered 3, after V lost 2 bases and J lost 1 base. CDR1 is SGHDT, CDR2 YYEEEE, per germline. CDR3 DNA: TGTGCCAGCAGCTTTCGCGGGGGTGCCAAAAACATTCAGTACTTC. Translated, it gives CASSFRGGAKNIQYF.

The rearrangement joins TRBV21-1 to TRBJ2-1; TRBD2, the table's D call, lacks a check against the DNA. TRBV21-1 is termed a pseudogene. The CDR3 contains 15 residues. The CDR3 region is CASSPKEAGNNEQFF. The CDR3 DNA reads TGTGCCAGCAGCCCTAAAGAAGCGGGAAACAATGAGCAGTTCTTC.

This chain joins TRBV6-5 and TRBJ2-1; possibly TRBD2 for D (6 bases). The V gene's germline CDR1 is MNHEY and CDR2 SVGAGI. The CDR3 spans 14 residues. V lost 6 bases and J lost 3, with 12 bases in between. The CDR3 DNA sequence: TGTGCCAGCAGCCCCTGGGGGGACTACAATGAGCAGTTCTTC. Protein sequence: CASSPWGDYNEQFF.

The chain is built from TRBV11-2 and TRBJ2-1; 13 positions match TRBD2. Germline V gene data show CDR1 as SGHAT and CDR2 as FQNNGV. There are 17 residues in the CDR3. The ends lost 4 bases at V and 5 bases at J; junction bases unmatched: 8. The CDR3 sequence: CASSSFTGTSGNNEQFF. DNA of the CDR3: TGTGCCAGCAGCTCCTTTACCGGGACTAGCGGGAACAATGAGCAGTTCTTC.

V usage is TRBV19 and J usage is TRBJ2-5, with 7 positions matching TRBD1. With 4 bases clipped from V and 3 bases from J, the junction kept 8 bases outside the gene matches. CDR3 size: 15 residues. Germline CDR1 and CDR2: LNHDA and SQIVND (reference sequence). The CDR3 DNA follows: TGTGCCAGTAGTACCGGGACAGCAGGGGAAGAGACCCAGTACTTC. Protein: CASSTGTAGEETQYF. The full variable domain, its missing parts supplied by reference TRBV19 and TRBJ2-5, is DGGITQSPKYLFRKEGQNVTLSCEQNLNHDAMYWYRQDPGQGLRLIYYSQIVNDFQKGDIAEGYSVSREKKESFPLTVTSAQKNPTAFYLCASSTGTAGEETQYFGPGTRLLVL.

The genes are TRBV28 and TRBJ2-7; TRBD2 might be the D (6 bases). CDR3 length: 15 amino acids. Per germline, CDR1 MDHEN and CDR2 SYDVKM. Trimming left V 2 bases short and J 4 bases short, with 15 bases between. CDR3 coding DNA: TGTGCCAGCAGTTTAGGGACGAAGCGGGTTTACGAGCAGTACTTC. The encoded protein is CASSLGTKRVYEQYF.

V and J are TRBV4-1 and TRBJ1-2, with TRBD1 matching 7 bases. From germline, CDR1 is MGHRA and CDR2 YSYEKL. The CDR3 extends over 15 amino acids. V trimming: 2 bases; J trimming: 1 base; junction bases outside the gene matches: 4. The DNA for the CDR3 is TGCGCCAGCAGCCAACGGGACAGAAATAACTATGGCTACACCTTC. Translating it yields CASSQRDRNNYGYTF.

The J gene is TRBJ1-2, the V gene TRBV7-8; D not resolved. Trimming took off 4 bases at V and 4 bases at J, with 10 bases between the two ends. Germline V gene sequence: CDR1 SGHVS, CDR2 FQNEAQ. The CDR3 has 13 residues. The CDR3 DNA reads as TGTGCCAGCAGCTACGGGAGACTCTATGGCTACACCTTC. It yields the protein CASSYGRLYGYTF.

CDR3 nucleotide sequence: TGTGCCAGCAGGGGCGCCGGGACAGGGGAGGGCTACACCTTC. It is translated as CASRGAGTGEGYTF. This chain links TRBV2 with TRBJ1-2; TRBD1 matches at 10 bases. Germline CDR1 is SNHLY and CDR2 is FYNNEI. The V gene end was trimmed by 6 bases and the J gene end by 8 bases; junction bases not matched to a gene: 9. CDR3 length equals 14 residues.

The genes are TRBV19 and TRBJ2-2; D is unresolved. Trimming removed 3 bases from V and 1 base from J, with 12 bases in between. CDR3 length equals 16 residues. Germline values: CDR1 LNHDA, CDR2 SQIVND (reference sequence). The CDR3 DNA is TGTGCCAGTAGTATTCCCGGAGTACTGAACACCGGGGAGCTGTTTTTT. Translating gives CASSIPGVLNTGELFF.

The rearrangement uses TRBV9 and TRBJ2-1; 7 positions match TRBD2. CDR1 is SGDLS and CDR2 is YYNGEE in the germline V gene. The trim removed 3 bases at V and 7 bases at J, leaving 10 bases unmatched. The CDR3 runs to 15 residues. The CDR3 reads CASSAQGLNVNEQFF. DNA for the CDR3: TGTGCCAGCAGCGCCCAGGGACTAAACGTGAATGAGCAGTTCTTC.

The gene calls are TRBV5-6 and TRBJ2-7, with 7 bases matching TRBD1. Losses at the gene ends were 3 bases for V and 1 base for J; bases not matched to a gene: 10. The CDR3 length is 16 residues. Germline assignment: CDR1 SGHDT and CDR2 YYEEEE. The CDR3 region has the DNA TGTGCCAGCAGCTGGTTCTCGACAGGGCGGTCCTACGAGCAGTACTTC. Residues: CASSWFSTGRSYEQYF.